A selection of T cell receptor beta chains follows, all from one sample in a study of T cells in Graves' hyperthyroidism and ophthalmopathy. MiXCR, applied by TCRdb to the multiplex PCR reads, yields one record per CDR3 protein. Of approximately 520,000 distinct CDR3 sequences listed, about a fifth are singletons. The source material was blood. The receptors originated from a man younger than 35 with Graves' hyperthyroidism. The CDR3 runs from the conserved cysteine through the conserved F or W. Each record gives: V gene, clone size, D gene, J gene, CDR3 protein, CDR3 DNA. A D gene is named only where the DNA matches it firmly. Size is omitted from some rows. Given values are once, few, many or a class for expanded clones.

TRBV4-2	many	TRBD2	TRBJ2-7	CASSQADSGGPNYEQYF	TGTGCCAGCAGCCAAGCCGACAGCGGGGGGCCTAACTACGAGCAGTACTTC
TRBV18	-	-	TRBJ1-1	CASSTTTTRNTEAFF	TGTGCCAGCTCAACGACAACCACACGGAACACTGAAGCTTTCTTT
TRBV6-2/TRBV6-3	-	-	TRBJ1-1	CASSDTGYAEAFF	TGTGCCAGCAGCGATACAGGGTATGCTGAAGCTTTCTTT
TRBV29-1	many	-	TRBJ1-3	CSVVGNTIYF	TGCAGCGTTGTTGGAAACACCATATATTTT
TRBV6-1	many	TRBD1	TRBJ2-7	CASSEIDLPGQVSYEQYF	TGTGCCAGCAGTGAAATAGATCTCCCCGGACAGGTCTCCTACGAGCAGTACTTC
TRBV4-1	few	TRBD1	TRBJ2-2	CASSQVEGAGGTGELFF	TGCGCCAGCAGCCAAGTAGAGGGGGCAGGTGGCACCGGGGAGCTGTTTTTT
TRBV2	-	TRBD1	TRBJ1-2	CASRPLQGIYGYTF	TGTGCCAGCAGACCACTACAGGGGATCTATGGCTACACCTTC
TRBV4-1	few	TRBD2	TRBJ2-3	CASSQIGTTGSQYF	TGCGCCAGCAGCCAAATAGGGACTACCGGTTCGCAGTATTTT
TRBV20-1	-	-	TRBJ1-1	CSARVGPLNTEAFF	TGCAGTGCTAGGGTAGGACCGCTGAACACTGAAGCTTTCTTT
TRBV2	many	-	TRBJ1-2	CASTEDEGLGYTF	TGTGCCAGCACCGAAGACGAAGGGCTTGGCTACACCTTC
TRBV12-3/TRBV12-4	-	-	TRBJ2-7	CASKSRTTSSYEQYF	TGTGCCAGCAAGTCCAGAACTACCAGCTCCTACGAGCAGTACTTC
TRBV6-1	-	-	TRBJ1-2	CASTKTGYYGYTF	TGTGCCAGCACTAAAACAGGGTACTATGGCTACACCTTC
TRBV6-1	many	TRBD1	TRBJ1-2	CAVYRTGDSGYTF	TGTGCCGTGTATCGGACAGGGGATAGCGGCTACACCTTC
TRBV15	many	-	TRBJ2-5	CATSRIFGAGTQYF	TGTGCCACCAGCAGAATATTTGGGGCTGGTACCCAGTACTTC
TRBV19	many	-	TRBJ2-2	CASSTNPPWGKPTGELFF	TGTGCCAGTAGTACTAATCCCCCGTGGGGCAAACCCACCGGGGAGCTGTTTTTT
TRBV24-1	-	-	TRBJ2-2	CATSVVAGNTGELFF	TGTGCCACCAGTGTAGTGGCAGGGAACACCGGGGAGCTGTTTTTT
TRBV6-1	many	-	TRBJ2-6	CASSENAASGANVLTF	TGTGCCAGCAGTGAAAATGCGGCCTCTGGGGCCAACGTCCTGACTTTC
TRBV19	many	-	TRBJ1-5	CASSRALSNQPQHF	TGTGCCAGTAGTCGGGCCTTAAGCAATCAGCCCCAGCATTTT
TRBV7-3	-	-	TRBJ2-5	CASSFRHQETQYF	TGTGCCAGCAGCTTCCGACACCAAGAGACCCAGTACTTC
TRBV2	once	-	TRBJ1-1	CASRRTGLGRRNTEAFF	TGTGCCAGCAGGAGGACGGGCCTGGGACGGAGGAACACTGAAGCTTTCTTT
TRBV27	few	-	TRBJ2-6	CASSLRPGNRLSGANVLTF	TGTGCCAGCAGTTTACGACCGGGAAACAGGCTTTCTGGGGCCAACGTCCTGACTTTC
TRBV20-1	few	-	TRBJ2-7	CSAGPHPGYEQYF	TGCAGTGCTGGGCCTCATCCGGGCTACGAGCAGTACTTC
TRBV28	-	-	TRBJ1-5	CASSWATDNQPQHF	TGTGCCAGCAGTTGGGCCACAGACAATCAGCCCCAGCATTTT
TRBV7-8	-	-	TRBJ1-5	CASSLAQGKQPQHF	TGTGCCAGCAGCTTAGCCCAGGGAAAACAGCCCCAGCATTTT
TRBV6-1	-	TRBD1	TRBJ2-2	CASSETDRGLAGELFF	TGTGCCAGCAGCGAGACCGACAGGGGGCTAGCCGGGGAGCTGTTTTTT
TRBV7-2	-	-	TRBJ1-2	CASSPRSSRDGYTF	TGTGCCAGCAGCCCCCGGTCCAGCAGGGATGGCTACACCTTC
TRBV20-1	-	-	TRBJ1-2	CSARAGQNYGYTF	TGCAGTGCTAGGGCCGGACAGAACTATGGCTACACCTTC
TRBV2	many	-	TRBJ1-1	CASSWGEGTEAFF	TGTGCCAGCAGTTGGGGCGAGGGCACTGAAGCTTTCTTT
TRBV6-1	-	-	TRBJ1-1	CASSPLRAENTEAFF	TGTGCCAGCAGCCCCCTCCGGGCCGAGAACACTGAAGCTTTCTTT
TRBV24-1	many	-	TRBJ2-2	CATRGARDGELFF	TGTGCCACCCGAGGGGCAAGAGACGGGGAGCTGTTTTTT
TRBV6-5	many	-	TRBJ1-6	CASSYLTPGGSPLHF	TGTGCCAGCAGTTACTTGACACCCGGAGGTTCACCCCTCCACTTT
TRBV11-1	-	TRBD1	TRBJ2-7	CASSSIPGTGTYEQYF	TGTGCCAGCAGCTCCATACCGGGGACAGGGACCTACGAGCAGTACTTC
TRBV19	-	-	TRBJ1-1	CASSIVGVHTEAFF	TGTGCCAGTAGTATAGTCGGGGTCCACACTGAAGCTTTCTTT
TRBV6-1	many	-	TRBJ1-5	CASSPPGPLNQPQHF	TGTGCCAGCAGCCCACCGGGGCCTCTCAATCAGCCCCAGCATTTT
TRBV7-2	many	TRBD1	TRBJ2-5	CASSADRGLETQYF	TGTGCCAGCAGCGCGGACAGGGGACTGGAGACCCAGTACTTC
TRBV28	many	-	TRBJ2-7	CASSPRDEQYF	TGTGCCAGCAGTCCCCGAGACGAGCAGTATTTC
TRBV5-1	few	-	TRBJ1-1	CASRGNTNPEAFF	TGCGCCAGCAGAGGCAACACAAATCCTGAAGCTTTCTTT
TRBV12-3/TRBV12-4	-	-	TRBJ1-1	CASSPGEPGRGTEAFF	TGTGCCAGCAGCCCTGGGGAACCAGGGCGCGGGACTGAAGCTTTCTTT
TRBV2	many	-	TRBJ1-2	CASAGTALGYTF	TGTGCCAGCGCAGGGACGGCCCTCGGCTACACCTTC
TRBV27	once	-	TRBJ1-2	CASRTPQGRGYTF	TGTGCCAGCCGCACTCCACAGGGTAGAGGCTACACCTTC
TRBV28	many	-	TRBJ1-2	CASSTLDGYTF	TGTGCCAGCAGTACCCTGGATGGCTACACCTTC
TRBV14	many	TRBD1	TRBJ1-5	CASSQVSGQGEQPQHF	TGTGCCAGCAGCCAAGTTTCCGGACAGGGTGAACAGCCCCAGCATTTT
TRBV2	-	-	TRBJ1-1	CASRRGGGNTEAFF	TGTGCCAGCAGGCGGGGGGGCGGGAACACTGAAGCTTTCTTT
TRBV6-5	many	-	TRBJ2-2	CASSYLYGELFF	TGTGCCAGCAGTTACCTATACGGGGAGCTGTTTTTT
TRBV6-1	many	-	TRBJ1-1	CASCSVTEAFF	TGTGCCAGCTGCTCGGTTACTGAAGCTTTCTTT
TRBV6-1	many	-	TRBJ1-2	CASTAAGANYGYTF	TGTGCCAGCACCGCAGCAGGGGCCAACTATGGCTACACCTTC
TRBV13	many	TRBD1	TRBJ2-6	CASGQGAGSGANVLTF	TGTGCCAGCGGACAGGGGGCAGGGTCTGGGGCCAACGTCCTGACTTTC
TRBV6-1	many	-	TRBJ1-1	CASISGLNTEAFF	TGTGCCAGCATCTCGGGTCTGAACACTGAAGCTTTCTTT
TRBV24-1	-	-	TRBJ2-1	CATSVQGDEQCF	TGTGCCACCAGCGTACAGGGCGATGAGCAGTGCTTC
TRBV7-9	many	-	TRBJ2-5	CASSLQGGGETQYF	TGTGCCAGCAGCCTACAGGGAGGGGGAGAGACCCAGTACTTC
TRBV7-6	-	-	TRBJ2-7	CASSLDVGGAYEQYF	TGTGCCAGCAGCTTAGATGTGGGAGGTGCCTACGAGCAGTACTTC
TRBV4-1	-	-	TRBJ1-2	CASSQESMGRLYGYTF	TGCGCCAGCAGCCAAGAATCGATGGGAAGATTGTATGGCTACACCTTC
TRBV12-3/TRBV12-4	-	-	TRBJ1-5	CASRRAVEPQHF	TGTGCCAGCAGGAGGGCCGTTGAGCCCCAGCATTTT
TRBV15	many	-	TRBJ1-1	CATSRDFGETFF	TGTGCCACCAGCAGAGATTTTGGGGAAACTTTCTTT
TRBV5-1	-	TRBD1	TRBJ1-3	CASSSGTVHGNTIYF	TGCGCCAGCAGCTCCGGGACAGTTCATGGAAACACCATATATTTT